This T cell receptor (beta chain) was documented in a study of T cells in Graves' hyperthyroidism and ophthalmopathy. Remarks on this clonotype: Its specificity is not known.

The study, taken as a whole, reports: Patients with ophthalmopathy were separated from those with stable hyperthyroidism by a 13 V-J model. Ophthalmopathy was model-predicted a median approximately six months pre-onset.

Trimming took off 3 bases at V and 2 bases at J, with 14 bases between the two ends. Looked up from germline, CDR1 is SQVTM and CDR2 is ANQGSEA. This CDR3 region has 14 residues. Amplified TCR beta CDR3 regions derived from RNA transcripts. The TCR CDR3 was amplified in a first-round RT-PCR using the HTBI primer set. MiXCR, applied by TCRdb to the multiplex PCR reads, yields one record per CDR3 protein. The data contain about 690,000 distinct CDR3 sequences, roughly a sixth of them seen just once; the ten biggest clones take up roughly a sixth. V is TRBV29-1 and J is TRBJ2-7; D remains unclear. The sequencing input was blood. The sequence came from a man aged 50 to 60 with Graves' hyperthyroidism. The CDR3: CSVELADTTYEQYF. As DNA, the CDR3 is TGCAGCGTTGAGTTAGCAGACACCACCTACGAGCAGTACTTC.